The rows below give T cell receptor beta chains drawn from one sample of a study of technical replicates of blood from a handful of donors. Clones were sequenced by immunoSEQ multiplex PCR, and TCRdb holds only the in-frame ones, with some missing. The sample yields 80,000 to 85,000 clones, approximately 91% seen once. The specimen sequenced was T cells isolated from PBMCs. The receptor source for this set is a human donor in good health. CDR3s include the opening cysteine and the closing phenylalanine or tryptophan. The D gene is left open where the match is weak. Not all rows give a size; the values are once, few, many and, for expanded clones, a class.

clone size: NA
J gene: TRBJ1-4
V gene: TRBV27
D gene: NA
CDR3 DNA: TGTGCCAGCAGTTTACGAGGTGATAATGAAAAACTGTTTTTT
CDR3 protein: CASSLRGDNEKLFF

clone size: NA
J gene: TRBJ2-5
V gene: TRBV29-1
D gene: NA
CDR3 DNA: TGCAGCGTTGAGAGGGAGACCCAGTACTTC
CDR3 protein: CSVERETQYF

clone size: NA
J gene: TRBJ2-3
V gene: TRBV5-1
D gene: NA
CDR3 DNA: TGCGCCAGCAGCCCCCCGGTGCGCACAGATACGCAGTATTTT
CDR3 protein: CASSPPVRTDTQYF

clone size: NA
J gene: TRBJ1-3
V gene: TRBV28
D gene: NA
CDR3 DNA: TGTGCCAGCAGCCCGGTTAGTTGGGGAAACACCATATATTTT
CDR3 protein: CASSPVSWGNTIYF

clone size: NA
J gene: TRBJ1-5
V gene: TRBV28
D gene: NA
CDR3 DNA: TGTGCCAGCAGTTGGGGCAGTGAGGATCAGCCCCAGCATTTT
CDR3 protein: CASSWGSEDQPQHF

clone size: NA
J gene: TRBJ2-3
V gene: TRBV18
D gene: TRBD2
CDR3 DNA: TGTGCCAGCTCCCAAGAGACTAGCGGGACGACCGGAGATACGCAGTATTTT
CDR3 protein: CASSQETSGTTGDTQYF

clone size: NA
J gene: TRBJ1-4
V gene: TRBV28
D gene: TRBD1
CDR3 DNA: TGTGCCAGCAGTTTTTGGACAGGGATTGAAAAACTGTTTTTT
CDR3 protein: CASSFWTGIEKLFF

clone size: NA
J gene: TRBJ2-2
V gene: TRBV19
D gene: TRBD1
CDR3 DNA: TGTGCCAGTAGTAGACAGGGGGCTGGGGAGCTGTTTTTT
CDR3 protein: CASSRQGAGELFF

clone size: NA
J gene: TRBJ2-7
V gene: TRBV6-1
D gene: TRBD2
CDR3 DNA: TGTGCCAGCAGCGTCGGGGGGAACTACGAGCAGTACTTC
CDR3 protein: CASSVGGNYEQYF

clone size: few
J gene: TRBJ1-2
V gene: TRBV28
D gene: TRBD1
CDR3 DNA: TGTGCCAGCAGCGAAGGGACAGGGGGCTATGGCTACACCTTC
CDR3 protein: CASSEGTGGYGYTF

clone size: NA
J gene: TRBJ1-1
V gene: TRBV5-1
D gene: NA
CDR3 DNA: TGCGCCAGCAGCTTCCTCGGGATTGGCACTGAAGCTTTCTTT
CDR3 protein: CASSFLGIGTEAFF

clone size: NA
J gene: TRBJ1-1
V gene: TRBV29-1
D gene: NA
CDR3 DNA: TGCAGCGTTGAGCGGACTGAAGCTTTCTTT
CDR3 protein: CSVERTEAFF

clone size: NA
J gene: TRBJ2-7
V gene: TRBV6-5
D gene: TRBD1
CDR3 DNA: TGTGCCAGCAGTTCCAGGGGGTTCGGGGACGAGCAGTACTTC
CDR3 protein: CASSSRGFGDEQYF

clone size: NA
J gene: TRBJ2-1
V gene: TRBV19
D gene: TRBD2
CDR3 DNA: TGTGCCAGTAGTATAGGGAGACTAGCGGGAGGGCCACAGCAGTTCTTC
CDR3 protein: CASSIGRLAGGPQQFF

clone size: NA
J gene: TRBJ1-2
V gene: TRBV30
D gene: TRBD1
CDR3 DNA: TGTGCCTGGGGCCCGCAGGGGGTGTTTGGCTACACCTTC
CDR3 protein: CAWGPQGVFGYTF

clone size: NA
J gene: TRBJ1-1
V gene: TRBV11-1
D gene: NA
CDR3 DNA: TGTGCCAGCAGCCTACTACAGGTTATGAACACTGAAGCTTTCTTT
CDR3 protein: CASSLLQVMNTEAFF

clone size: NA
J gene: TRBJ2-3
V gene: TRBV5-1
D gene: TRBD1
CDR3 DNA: TGCGCCAGCAGGTCCGGGACAGTCTTCACAGATACGCAGTATTTT
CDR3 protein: CASRSGTVFTDTQYF